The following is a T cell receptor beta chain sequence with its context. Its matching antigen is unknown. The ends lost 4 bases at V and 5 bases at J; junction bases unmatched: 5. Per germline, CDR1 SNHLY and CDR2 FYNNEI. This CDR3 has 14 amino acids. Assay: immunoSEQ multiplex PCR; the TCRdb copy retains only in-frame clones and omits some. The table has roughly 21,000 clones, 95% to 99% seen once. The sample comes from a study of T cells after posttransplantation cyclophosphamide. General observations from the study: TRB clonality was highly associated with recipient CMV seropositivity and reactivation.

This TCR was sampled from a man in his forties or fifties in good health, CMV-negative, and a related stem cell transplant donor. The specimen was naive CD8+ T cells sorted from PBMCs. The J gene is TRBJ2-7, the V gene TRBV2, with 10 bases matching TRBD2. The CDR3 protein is CASSVASGSHEQYF. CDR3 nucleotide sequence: TGTGCCAGCAGTGTCGCTAGCGGGAGCCACGAGCAGTACTTC.